The entry below describes one T cell receptor beta chain. Its antigen is undetermined. This sample stems from a study of CXCR3-negative and CXCR3-positive naive CD8 T cells. UMI-labeled 5' RACE yielded the TRB cDNA libraries. After re-calling the 5' RACE reads, TCRdb lists one entry per CDR3 protein, DNA absent. Its clone listing holds some 54,000 distinct CDR3 sequences. The CDR3 totals 16 residues. Whole-study findings and limits: For the naive subsets, surface CD5 was similar, and TCR strength was inferred from TRB CDR3 properties. Researchers report that CXCR3-positive naive cells carry more hydrophobic TRB CDR3s than CXCR3-negative naive cells.

The specimen was naive CXCR3+ CD8+ T cells from blood. The subset is: CD45RO-CCR7+CD27+CD95- naive CD8+ T cells expressing CXCR3 (TNR3+). The genes are TRBV12-3 or TRBV12-4 and TRBJ2-1; the D call of TRBD2 rests on TCRdb alone, since no DNA is present to check it. The receptor's source is a human donor in good health. Some clones in this sample may be carry-over from other donors' samples. The CDR3 loop reads CASNSRGGGSYNEQFF.